A single sample gave rise to the 16 T cell receptor beta chains below, sequenced in a study of PD-1 blockade in classical Hodgkin lymphoma (dated by TCRdb to between 2020 and 2021). The library was produced with the immunoSEQ multiplex PCR assay. TCRdb mirrors the immuneACCESS table, restricted to in-frame sequences. Some clones are absent from its copies; in checked studies, under half trace to an unresolved V gene, and the reason for the others is unknown. Here the sample has tens of thousands of clones; approximately 85% occur a single time. Around 30% of the sample lies in the top ten. The time point label of this sample denotes: cycle 1 day 1 (C1D1), immediately before nivolumab initiation. Every trial patient had relapsed following autologous stem cell transplantation, and prior brentuximab vedotin exposure was what differed among cohorts A, B and C. The sequenced sample was peripheral blood mononuclear cells (PBMCs), obtained at baseline. The receptors were sampled from a human donor with classical Hodgkin lymphoma.

V usage is TRBV19 and J usage is TRBJ2-2; 7 bases agree with TRBD2. V was pared by 2 bases and J by 5 bases, with 5 bases of the junction left unmatched. Germline assignment: CDR1 LNHDA and CDR2 SQIVND (reference sequence). The CDR3 runs to 15 residues. CDR3 nucleotides: TGTGCCAGTAGTATACGGGGGGTAGGGACCGGGGAGCTGTTTTTT. This encodes CASSIRGVGTGELFF.

The gene calls are TRBV5-5 and TRBJ2-7, with D perhaps assigned TRBD1 or TRBD2 (6 bases each). V dropped 5 bases and J dropped 5 bases, with 20 bases sitting between them. The CDR3 is 15 amino acids. Germline-derived CDR1 and CDR2 are SGHKS and YYEKEE (reference sequence). In DNA, the CDR3 is TGTGCCAGCAGTTTCGTTTCGGCAGGGGAGGACGAGCAGTACTTC. Its protein is CASSFVSAGEDEQYF.

The CDR3 spells CASSETGPNTIYF. The CDR3 nucleotides read TGTGCCAGCAGTGAAACAGGGCCGAACACCATATATTTT. This rearrangement joins TRBV2 to TRBJ1-3; a weak D match, TRBD1 (6 bases). The V gene lost 2 bases and the J gene lost 7 bases, with 9 bases spanning the gap. Germline assignment: CDR1 SNHLY and CDR2 FYNNEI. This CDR3 region has 13 residues.

The V and J genes are TRBV10-2 and TRBJ1-2; D gene ambiguous. CDR3 length equals 16 residues. CDR1 WSHSY and CDR2 SAAADI come from the germline V gene. Trimming took off 0 bases at V and 2 bases at J, with 13 bases between the two ends. CDR3 DNA sequence: TGCGCCAGCAGTGAGTCGATGGGCGTTTCCAACTATGGCTACACCTTC. Encoded protein: CASSESMGVSNYGYTF.

This chain connects TRBV5-4 to TRBJ1-2; perhaps TRBD1 as D (5 bases). Germline CDR1 reads SGHNT; CDR2 reads YYREEE (reference sequence). The CDR3 has 13 residues. V shed 4 bases and J shed 1 base, with 8 bases lying between them. The CDR3 here is CASSPDSNYGYTF. The CDR3 DNA sequence: TGTGCCAGCAGCCCCGACAGTAACTATGGCTACACCTTC.

The chain couples TRBV28 to TRBJ1-2; 7 positions match TRBD1. V trimming: 7 bases; J trimming: 4 bases; junction bases outside the gene matches: 6. The CDR3 totals 13 residues. Germline V CDR1 and CDR2: MDHEN, SYDVKM. The CDR3 DNA reads TGTGCCAGCAACCCAGGGGGGCTCTATGGCTACACCTTC. Protein sequence: CASNPGGLYGYTF.

In the case of this clone: Sequence at one end of the junction differs from germline and may be a read error. This sequence joins TRBV6-5 and TRBJ1-1; 7 nucleotides align to TRBD1. CDR3 size: 14 residues. Germline CDR1 MNHEY, CDR2 SVGAGI. CDR3: CASSSRTGSTDAFF. The DNA of the CDR3 is TGTGCCAGCAGTTCTCGGACAGGCTCCACTGACGCTTTCTTT.

The rearrangement joins TRBV11-1 to TRBJ1-1; D possibly corresponds to TRBD1 (5 bases). Looked up from germline, CDR1 is SGHAT and CDR2 is FQDESV (reference sequence). V lost 6 bases to trimming and J lost 5 bases, with 13 bases between them. The CDR3 consists of 13 residues. Here the CDR3 DNA reads TGTGCCAGCAGGGGGCCTCAGGGTACTGAAGCTTTCTTT. Protein sequence: CASRGPQGTEAFF.

This rearrangement joins TRBV19 to TRBJ2-4; D perhaps matches TRBD1 (6 bases). CDR3 size: 13 residues. Trimming removed 5 bases at V and 7 bases at J, with 12 bases between. Germline V lookup: CDR1 LNHDA, CDR2 SQIVND (reference sequence). The CDR3 nucleotides are TGTGCCAGTAGTTTTGGGGGCGCGAACATTCAGTACTTC. It yields the protein CASSFGGANIQYF. Based on the CDR3 plus reference TRBV19 and TRBJ2-4, the full variable domain is DGGITQSPKYLFRKEGQNVTLSCEQNLNHDAMYWYRQDPGQGLRLIYYSQIVNDFQKGDIAEGYSVSREKKESFPLTVTSAQKNPTAFYLCASSFGGANIQYFGAGTRLSVL.

In this sample, this clone turned up a few times. The chain employs TRBV18 and TRBJ2-7; TRBD1 or TRBD2 may be the D gene (5 bases each). Germline V CDR1 and CDR2: KGHSH, LQKENI. V lost 2 bases to trimming and J lost 3 bases, with 11 bases between them. The CDR3 has 14 residues. The CDR3 sequence: CASSPAGTRYEQYF. The CDR3, as DNA: TGTGCCAGCTCACCAGCAGGGACCCGCTACGAGCAGTACTTC.

The chain has TRBV5-6 and TRBJ2-6; D unresolved. The CDR3 loop spans 18 amino acids. Germline assignment: CDR1 SGHDT and CDR2 YYEEEE. The germline V and J ends were trimmed by 2 bases and 0 bases, with 15 bases remaining between them. The CDR3 DNA follows: TGTGCCAGCAGCTTTGACCTCTGGTTCGGCTCTGGGGCCAACGTCCTGACTTTC. Translating it yields CASSFDLWFGSGANVLTF.

This clone was found a few times. This rearrangement joins TRBV2 to TRBJ2-3, with D unclear. Trimming pared 2 bases from V and 2 bases from J, leaving 5 bases between. CDR1 and CDR2 from the germline V gene are SNHLY and FYNNEI. The CDR3 loop spans 13 amino acids. The CDR3 region is CASSEPHTDTQYF. CDR3 nucleotides: TGTGCCAGCAGTGAACCCCACACAGATACGCAGTATTTT.

The V gene is TRBV25-1, the J gene TRBJ2-3, with 9 bases aligning to TRBD2. Germline assignment: CDR1 MGHDK and CDR2 SYGVNS. The J segment lost 4 bases and the V segment lost 8 bases, leaving 10 bases of the junction unmatched. This CDR3 is 15 amino acids long. In DNA, the CDR3 is TGTGCCAGCCGAAGAACCGCGGGGGGGCCAGATACGCAGTATTTT. Protein sequence: CASRRTAGGPDTQYF. The variable domain in full, completed from reference TRBV25-1 and TRBJ2-3, reads EADIYQTPRYLVIGTGKKITLECSQTMGHDKMYWYQQDPGMELHLIHYSYGVNSTEKGDLSSESTVSRIRTEHFPLTLESARPSHTSQYLCASRRTAGGPDTQYFGPGTRLTVL.

For this clone: Within the sample, other DNA sequences also encode this same CDR3. The rearrangement links TRBV5-1 to TRBJ2-5; no clear D gene. Trimming shortened V by 4 bases and J by 0 bases, and 10 bases separated the two germline ends. Per the germline V gene, CDR1 is SGHRS and CDR2 is YFSETQ. This CDR3 is 14 amino acids long. The CDR3 DNA is TGCGCCAGCAGCACCGGACGGTACCAAGAGACCCAGTACTTC. This sequence encodes CASSTGRYQETQYF.

The chain carries TRBV28 and TRBJ2-3; maybe TRBD2 (6 bases). Trimming cost V 3 bases and J 5 bases, with 12 bases left between them. The CDR3 is 14 amino acids. Germline CDR1 MDHEN, CDR2 SYDVKM. As DNA, the CDR3 is TGTGCCAGCAGTTTCGGGACTGAAAAAGATACGCAGTATTTT. Translated: CASSFGTEKDTQYF.

This clone showed up just once. The rearrangement uses TRBV4-3 and TRBJ2-6; maybe TRBD1 (6 bases). The CDR3 totals 17 residues. The germline V and J ends were trimmed by 3 bases and 1 base, with 13 bases remaining between them. Per the germline V gene, CDR1 is LGHNA and CDR2 is YSLEER. The CDR3 here is CASSHAQRGSGANVLTF. CDR3 in DNA: TGCGCCAGCAGCCATGCTCAAAGGGGGTCTGGGGCCAACGTCCTGACTTTC.